This TCR beta chain emerged from a study of blood T cells in healthy people across ages. This clonotype was detected only a few times. PCR was performed a second time for 7 to 11 cycles using a sample-barcoded 5' primer and a J-beta primer mix. Every sample gave at least 2.5 million paired-end reads containing CDR3. TCRdb recomputed calls from the 5' RACE reads with MiXCR, one row per CDR3 protein. The repertoire holds about 780,000 distinct CDR3 sequences, with roughly 26% as singletons. CDR1 SQVTM and CDR2 ANQGSEA come from the germline V gene. The CDR3 totals 14 residues. Trimming took off 7 bases at V and 2 bases at J, with 15 bases between the two ends. These data are also associated with another study on T cells of mothers and their children.

V is TRBV29-1 and J is TRBJ2-4, with D possibly called TRBD1 or TRBD2 (6 bases each). This clonotype originated in a boy younger than 18 in good health. What was sequenced was blood. CDR3 DNA sequence: TGCAGCGGGTCGTACGGGGGCTCCAAAAACATTCAGTACTTC. Translation: CSGSYGGSKNIQYF.